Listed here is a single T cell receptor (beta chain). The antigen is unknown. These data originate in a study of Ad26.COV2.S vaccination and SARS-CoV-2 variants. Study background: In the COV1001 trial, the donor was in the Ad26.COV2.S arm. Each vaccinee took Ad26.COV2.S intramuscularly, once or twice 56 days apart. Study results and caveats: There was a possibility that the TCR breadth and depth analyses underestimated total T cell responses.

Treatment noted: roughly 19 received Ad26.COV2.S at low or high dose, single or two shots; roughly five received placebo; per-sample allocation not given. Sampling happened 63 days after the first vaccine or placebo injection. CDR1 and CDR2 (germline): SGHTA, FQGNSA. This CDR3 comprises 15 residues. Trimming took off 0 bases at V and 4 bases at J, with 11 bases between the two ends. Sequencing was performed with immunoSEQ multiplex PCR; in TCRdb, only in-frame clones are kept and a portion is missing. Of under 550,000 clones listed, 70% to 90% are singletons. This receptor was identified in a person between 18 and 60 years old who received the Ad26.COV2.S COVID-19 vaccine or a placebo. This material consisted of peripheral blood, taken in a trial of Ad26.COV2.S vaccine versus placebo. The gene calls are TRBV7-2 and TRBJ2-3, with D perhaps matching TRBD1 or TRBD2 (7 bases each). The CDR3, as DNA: TGTGCCAGCAGCTTAGCCCCAGGGGGGGCAGATACGCAGTATTTT. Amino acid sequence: CASSLAPGGADTQYF.